The 9 T cell receptor beta chains below come from one sample, sequenced in a study of blood T cells in healthy people across ages. Together with a sample-barcoded 5' primer, a J-beta primer mix was included in a second PCR lasting about 7 to 11 cycles. TCRdb re-analysed the 5' RACE reads in MiXCR, keeping a single row per CDR3 protein. The sample holds approximately 1,100,000 distinct CDR3 sequences; 40% to 55% are singletons and the top ten take 18%. Sequenced: blood. The receptor source for this set is a woman aged 55 to 70 in good health.

This clonotype was recorded a few times. J is TRBJ1-5 and V is TRBV29-1; 7 bases fit TRBD1. The trim removed 2 bases at V and 1 base at J, leaving 5 bases unmatched. CDR3 length: 15 amino acids. CDR1 is SQVTM and CDR2 is ANQGSEA in the germline V gene. The CDR3 is CSVELGGGSNQPQHF. The CDR3 DNA follows: TGCAGCGTTGAATTGGGAGGGGGCAGCAATCAGCCCCAGCATTTT.

Of note for this clonotype: A much larger clone lies one base from this, so it may be a read error. The chain combines TRBV7-9 with TRBJ1-4; D may be TRBD1 (5 bases). The CDR3 is made up of 15 amino acids. The germline gives CDR1 SEHNR, CDR2 FQNEAQ (reference sequence). The CDR3 DNA is TGTACCAGCAGCCCCTTCGGGGGGACTAATGAAAAACTGTTTTTT. Translating gives CTSSPFGGTNEKLFF. Looking up the rest from reference TRBV7-9 and TRBJ1-4 gives the full variable domain: DTGVSQNPRHKITKRGQNVTFRCDPISEHNRLYWYRQTLGQGPEFLTYFQNEAQLEKSRLLSDRFSAERPKGSFSTLEIQRTEQGDSAMYLCTSSPFGGTNEKLFFGSGTQLSVL.

This clonotype was observed at least ten times. V is TRBV29-1 and J is TRBJ2-5, with D possibly TRBD2 on 7 matching bases. V was pared by 6 bases and J by 9 bases, with 14 bases between. Germline lookup yields CDR1 SQVTM and CDR2 ANQGSEA. The CDR3 runs to 11 residues. CDR3 coding DNA: TGCAGCGTCGAGGGGGGGCTTTCCCAGTACTTC. Encoded protein: CSVEGGLSQYF.

The chain is built from TRBV4-2 and TRBJ2-7; D is possibly TRBD2 (5 bases). Germline V gene lookup returns CDR1 LGHNA and CDR2 YNFKEQ. The ends were cut back, 3 bases at V and 1 base at J, with 10 bases in the middle. The CDR3 spans 14 residues. CDR3 region: CASSQEVTSYEQYF. For the CDR3, the DNA is TGTGCCAGCAGCCAGGAGGTTACATCCTACGAGCAGTACTTC.

The gene calls are TRBV27 and TRBJ1-4; 7 nucleotides match TRBD1. The CDR3 is 17 residues long. V lost 5 bases, J lost 6 bases, and 15 bases stayed unmatched. Per germline, CDR1 MNHEY and CDR2 SMNVEV (reference sequence). The DNA of the CDR3 is TGTGCCAGCAGTCTCCGGGGACAGCCAGGTTGGGATGAAAAACTGTTTTTT. It specifies CASSLRGQPGWDEKLFF.

CDR3 coding DNA: TGTGCCGCAAGGGACAGGGTTGGCTCTGGGGCCAACGTCCTGACTTTC. Residues: CAARDRVGSGANVLTF. J is TRBJ2-6 and V is TRBV2; 9 positions match TRBD1. Germline V gene data show CDR1 as SNHLY and CDR2 as FYNNEI. The CDR3 loop spans 16 amino acids. The J segment lost 0 bases and the V segment lost 11 bases, leaving 8 bases of the junction unmatched.

This chain joins TRBV3-1 and TRBJ2-3, with unresolved D. This CDR3 has 15 residues. The germline V gene encodes CDR1 LGHDT and CDR2 YNNKEL (reference sequence). V dropped 1 base and J dropped 1 base, with 9 bases sitting between them. CDR3 in amino acids: CASSQGIRRTDTQYF. The CDR3 DNA is TGTGCCAGCAGCCAAGGTATTCGACGCACAGATACGCAGTATTTT.

Only a few counts were recorded for this clonotype. The chain carries TRBV10-3 and TRBJ2-3, with D tentatively TRBD2 (6 bases). This CDR3 has 12 amino acids. Looked up from germline, CDR1 is ENHRY and CDR2 is SYGVKD. Deletions cut 10 bases from V and 2 bases from J, with 10 bases between. The CDR3 is CATEGITDTQYF. The CDR3 nucleotides read TGTGCCACGGAGGGAATCACAGATACGCAGTATTTT.

This chain joins TRBV4-1 and TRBJ1-1; D remains unclear. Trimming removed 0 bases from V and 3 bases from J, with 8 bases in between. The CDR3 runs 14 residues. Germline V CDR1 and CDR2: MGHRA, YSYEKL. The CDR3 DNA reads TGCGCCAGCAGCCAAGATCAGCTTTACACTGAAGCTTTCTTT. Amino acid sequence: CASSQDQLYTEAFF.